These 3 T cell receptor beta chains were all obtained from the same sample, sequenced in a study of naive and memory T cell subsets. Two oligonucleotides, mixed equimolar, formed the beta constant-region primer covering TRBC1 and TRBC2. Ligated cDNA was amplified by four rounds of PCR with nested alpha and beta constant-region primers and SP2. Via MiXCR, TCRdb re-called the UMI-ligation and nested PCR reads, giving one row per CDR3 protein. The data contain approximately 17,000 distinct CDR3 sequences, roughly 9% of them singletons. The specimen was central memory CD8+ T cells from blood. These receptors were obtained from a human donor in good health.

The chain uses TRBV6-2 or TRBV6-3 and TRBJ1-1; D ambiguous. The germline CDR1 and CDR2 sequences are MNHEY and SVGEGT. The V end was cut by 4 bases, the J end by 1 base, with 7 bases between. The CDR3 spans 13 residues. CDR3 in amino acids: CASSLQENTEAFF. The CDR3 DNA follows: TGTGCCAGCAGTTTACAAGAGAACACTGAAGCTTTCTTT.

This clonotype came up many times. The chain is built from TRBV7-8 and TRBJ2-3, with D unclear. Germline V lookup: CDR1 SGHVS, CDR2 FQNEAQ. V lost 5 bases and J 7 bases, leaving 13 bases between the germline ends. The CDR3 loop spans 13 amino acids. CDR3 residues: CASSPPGPYTQYF. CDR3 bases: TGTGCCAGCAGCCCCCCGGGCCCTTATACGCAGTATTTT.

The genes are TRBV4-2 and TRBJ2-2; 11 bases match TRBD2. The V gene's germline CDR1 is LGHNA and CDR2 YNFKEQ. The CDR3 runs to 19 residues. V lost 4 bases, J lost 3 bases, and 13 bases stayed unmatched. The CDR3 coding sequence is TGTGCCAGCAGCCGCTTAGGTGTTAGCGGGGGGGGAGACACCGGGGAGCTGTTTTTT. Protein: CASSRLGVSGGGDTGELFF.